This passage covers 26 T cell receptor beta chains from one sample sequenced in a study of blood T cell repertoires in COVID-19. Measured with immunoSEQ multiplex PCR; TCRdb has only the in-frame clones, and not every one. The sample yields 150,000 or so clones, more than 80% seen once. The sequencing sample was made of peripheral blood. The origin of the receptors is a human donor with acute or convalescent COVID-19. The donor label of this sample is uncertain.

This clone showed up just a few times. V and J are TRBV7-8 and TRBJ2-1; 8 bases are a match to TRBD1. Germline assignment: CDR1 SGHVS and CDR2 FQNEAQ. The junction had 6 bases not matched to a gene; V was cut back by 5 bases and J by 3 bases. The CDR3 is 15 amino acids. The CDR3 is CASSPQGALYNEQFF. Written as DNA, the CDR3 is TGTGCCAGCAGCCCTCAGGGGGCCCTCTACAATGAGCAGTTCTTC.

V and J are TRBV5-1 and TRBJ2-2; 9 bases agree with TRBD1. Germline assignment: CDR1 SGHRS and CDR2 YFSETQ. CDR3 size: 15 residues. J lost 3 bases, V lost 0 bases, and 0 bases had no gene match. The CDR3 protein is CASSLGTGDTGELFF. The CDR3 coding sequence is TGCGCCAGCAGCTTGGGGACAGGGGACACCGGGGAGCTGTTTTTT.

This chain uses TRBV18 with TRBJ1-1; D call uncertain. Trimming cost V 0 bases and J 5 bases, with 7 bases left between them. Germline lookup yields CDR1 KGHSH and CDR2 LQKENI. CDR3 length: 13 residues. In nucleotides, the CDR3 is TGTGCCAGCTCACCACCGCAACAAACTGAAGCTTTCTTT. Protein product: CASSPPQQTEAFF.

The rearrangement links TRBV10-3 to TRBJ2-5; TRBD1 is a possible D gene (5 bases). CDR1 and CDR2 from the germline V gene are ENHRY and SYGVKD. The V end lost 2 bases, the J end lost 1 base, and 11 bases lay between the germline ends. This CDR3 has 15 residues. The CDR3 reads CAISEATEAQETQYF. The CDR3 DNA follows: TGTGCCATCAGTGAGGCGACAGAGGCCCAAGAGACCCAGTACTTC.

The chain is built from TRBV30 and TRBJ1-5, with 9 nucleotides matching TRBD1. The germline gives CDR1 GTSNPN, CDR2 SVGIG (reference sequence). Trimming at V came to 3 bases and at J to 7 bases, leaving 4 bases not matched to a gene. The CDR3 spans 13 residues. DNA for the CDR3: TGTGCCTGGAGCCGACAGGGGGTACAGCCCCAGCATTTT. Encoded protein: CAWSRQGVQPQHF.

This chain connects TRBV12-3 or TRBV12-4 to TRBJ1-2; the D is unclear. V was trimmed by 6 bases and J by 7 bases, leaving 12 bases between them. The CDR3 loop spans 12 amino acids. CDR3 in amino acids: CASSPARSGYTF. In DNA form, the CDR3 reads TGTGCCAGCAGCCCCGCGAGGAGTGGCTACACCTTC.

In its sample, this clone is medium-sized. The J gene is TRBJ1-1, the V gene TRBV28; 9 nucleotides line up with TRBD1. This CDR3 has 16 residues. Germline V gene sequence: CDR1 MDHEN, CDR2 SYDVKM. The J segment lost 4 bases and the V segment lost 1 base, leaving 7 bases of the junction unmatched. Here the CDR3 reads CASSLSLQGAGTEAFF. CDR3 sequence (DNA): TGTGCCAGCAGTTTATCCCTACAGGGGGCGGGCACTGAAGCTTTCTTT.

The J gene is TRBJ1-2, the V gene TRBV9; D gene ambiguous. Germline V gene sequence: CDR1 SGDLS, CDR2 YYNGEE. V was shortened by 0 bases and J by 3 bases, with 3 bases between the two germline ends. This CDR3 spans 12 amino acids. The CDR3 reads CASSVADYGYTF. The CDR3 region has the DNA TGTGCCAGCAGCGTAGCCGACTATGGCTACACCTTC.

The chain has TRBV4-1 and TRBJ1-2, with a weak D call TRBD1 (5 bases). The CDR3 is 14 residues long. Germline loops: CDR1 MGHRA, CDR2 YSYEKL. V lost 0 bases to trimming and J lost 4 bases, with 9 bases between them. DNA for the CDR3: TGCGCCAGCAGCCAAGATCGGGGGTTCTATGGCTACACCTTC. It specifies CASSQDRGFYGYTF.

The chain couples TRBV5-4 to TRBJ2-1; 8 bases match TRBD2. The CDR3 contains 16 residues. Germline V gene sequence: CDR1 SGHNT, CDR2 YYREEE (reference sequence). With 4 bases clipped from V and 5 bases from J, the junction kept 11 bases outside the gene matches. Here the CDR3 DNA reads TGTGCCAGCAGCCCCCACCGGAGCGGGGGCAACAATGAGCAGTTCTTC. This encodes CASSPHRSGGNNEQFF.

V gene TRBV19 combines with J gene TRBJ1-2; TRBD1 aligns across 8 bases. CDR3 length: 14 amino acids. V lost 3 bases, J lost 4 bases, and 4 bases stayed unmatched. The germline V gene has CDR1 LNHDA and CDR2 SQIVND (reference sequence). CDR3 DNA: TGTGCCAGTAGTATCGGGACAGGACTCTATGGCTACACCTTC. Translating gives CASSIGTGLYGYTF.

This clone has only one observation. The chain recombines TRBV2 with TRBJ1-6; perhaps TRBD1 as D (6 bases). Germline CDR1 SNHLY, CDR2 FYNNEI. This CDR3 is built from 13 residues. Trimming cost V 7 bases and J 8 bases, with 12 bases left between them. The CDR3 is CASKGGADSPLHF. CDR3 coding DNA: TGTGCCAGCAAGGGGGGGGCGGATTCACCCCTCCACTTT.

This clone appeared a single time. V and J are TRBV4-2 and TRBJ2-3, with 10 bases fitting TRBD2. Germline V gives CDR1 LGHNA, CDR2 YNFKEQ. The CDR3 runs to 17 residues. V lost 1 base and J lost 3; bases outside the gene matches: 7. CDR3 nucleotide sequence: TGTGCCAGCAGCCAAGGGTCTAGCGGGGGCGCAACAGATACGCAGTATTTT. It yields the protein CASSQGSSGGATDTQYF.

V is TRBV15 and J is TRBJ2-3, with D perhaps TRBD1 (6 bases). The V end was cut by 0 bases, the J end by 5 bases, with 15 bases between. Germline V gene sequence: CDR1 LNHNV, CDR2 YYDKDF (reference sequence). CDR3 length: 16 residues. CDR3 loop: CATSRDGGQGKDTQYF. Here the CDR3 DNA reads TGTGCCACCAGCAGAGATGGTGGGCAGGGGAAAGATACGCAGTATTTT.

The CDR3 nucleotides are TGTGCCACCCTTGCGGGGGGGAATGGCATTCAGTACTTC. Translated, it gives CATLAGGNGIQYF. The chain uses TRBV24-1 and TRBJ2-4; 9 bases match TRBD2. From germline, CDR1 is KGHDR and CDR2 SFDVKD. This CDR3 contains 13 residues. V was pared by 9 bases and J by 9 bases, with 8 bases of the junction left unmatched.

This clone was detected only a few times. In DNA form, the CDR3 reads TGCGCCAGCAGTCGAGGGACAGGGGCGCCCTATAATTCACCCCTCCACTTT. Residues: CASSRGTGAPYNSPLHF. The chain combines TRBV23-1 with TRBJ1-6; 10 nucleotides align to TRBD1. TRBV23-1 is an open reading frame, and its role is uncertain. Losses at the gene ends were 4 bases for V and 2 bases for J; bases not matched to a gene: 5. This CDR3 spans 17 amino acids.

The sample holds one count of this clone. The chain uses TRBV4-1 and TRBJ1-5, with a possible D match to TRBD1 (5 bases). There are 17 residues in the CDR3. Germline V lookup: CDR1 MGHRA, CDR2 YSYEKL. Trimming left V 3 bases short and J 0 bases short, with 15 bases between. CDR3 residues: CASSHPPDSLSNQPQHF. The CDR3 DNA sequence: TGCGCCAGCAGCCATCCCCCAGACAGCCTTAGCAATCAGCCCCAGCATTTT.

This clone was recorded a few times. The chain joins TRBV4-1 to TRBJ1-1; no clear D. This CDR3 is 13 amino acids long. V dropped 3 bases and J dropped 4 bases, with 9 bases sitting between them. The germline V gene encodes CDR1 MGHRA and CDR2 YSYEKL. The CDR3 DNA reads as TGCGCCAGCAGCCAGGCCGCCCTCACTGAAGCTTTCTTT. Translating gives CASSQAALTEAFF.

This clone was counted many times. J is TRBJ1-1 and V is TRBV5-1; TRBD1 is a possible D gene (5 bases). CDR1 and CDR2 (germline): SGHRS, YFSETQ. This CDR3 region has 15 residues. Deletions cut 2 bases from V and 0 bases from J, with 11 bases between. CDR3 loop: CASSFMTDMNTEAFF. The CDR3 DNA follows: TGCGCCAGCAGCTTTATGACAGACATGAACACTGAAGCTTTCTTT.

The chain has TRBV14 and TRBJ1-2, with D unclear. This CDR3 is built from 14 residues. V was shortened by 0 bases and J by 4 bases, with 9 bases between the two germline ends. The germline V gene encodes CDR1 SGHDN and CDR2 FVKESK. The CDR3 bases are TGTGCCAGCAGCCAAGATAACAGACCCTATGGCTACACCTTC. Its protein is CASSQDNRPYGYTF. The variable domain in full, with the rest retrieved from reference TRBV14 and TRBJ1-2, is EAGVTQFPSHSVIEKGQTVTLRCDPISGHDNLYWYRRVMGKEIKFLLHFVKESKQDESGMPNNRFLAERTGGTYSTLKVQPAELEDSGVYFCASSQDNRPYGYTFGSGTRLTVV.

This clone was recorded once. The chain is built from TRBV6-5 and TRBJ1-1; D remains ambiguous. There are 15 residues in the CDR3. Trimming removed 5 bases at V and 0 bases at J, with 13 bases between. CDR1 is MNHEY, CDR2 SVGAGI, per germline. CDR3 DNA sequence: TGTGCCAGCAGTCTTAATGGGCAGTTGAACACTGAAGCTTTCTTT. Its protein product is CASSLNGQLNTEAFF.

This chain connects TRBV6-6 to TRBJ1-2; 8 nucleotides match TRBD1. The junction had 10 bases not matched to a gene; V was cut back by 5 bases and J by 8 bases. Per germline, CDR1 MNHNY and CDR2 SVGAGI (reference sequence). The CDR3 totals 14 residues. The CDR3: CASSTQGAAVGYTF. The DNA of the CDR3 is TGTGCCAGCAGTACGCAGGGGGCCGCGGTAGGCTACACCTTC.

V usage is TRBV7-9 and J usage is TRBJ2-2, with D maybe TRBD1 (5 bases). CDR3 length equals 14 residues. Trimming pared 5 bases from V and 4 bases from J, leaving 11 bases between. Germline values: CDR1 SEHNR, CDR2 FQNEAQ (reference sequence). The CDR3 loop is CASSPGHFTGELFF. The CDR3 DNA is TGTGCCAGCAGCCCCGGACATTTCACCGGGGAGCTGTTTTTT.

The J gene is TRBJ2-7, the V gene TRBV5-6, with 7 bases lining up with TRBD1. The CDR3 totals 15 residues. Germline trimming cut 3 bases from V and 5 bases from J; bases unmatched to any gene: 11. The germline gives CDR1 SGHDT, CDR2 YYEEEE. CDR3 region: CASSSSLTGSHEQYF. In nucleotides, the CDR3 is TGTGCCAGCAGCTCCTCTTTGACAGGGTCCCACGAGCAGTACTTC.

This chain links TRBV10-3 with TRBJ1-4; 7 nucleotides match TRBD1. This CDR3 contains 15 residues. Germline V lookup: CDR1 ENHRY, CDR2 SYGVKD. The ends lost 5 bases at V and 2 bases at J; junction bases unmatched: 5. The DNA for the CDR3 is TGTGCCATCAGTCCGACGACAGGGACTAATGAAAAACTGTTTTTT. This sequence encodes CAISPTTGTNEKLFF.

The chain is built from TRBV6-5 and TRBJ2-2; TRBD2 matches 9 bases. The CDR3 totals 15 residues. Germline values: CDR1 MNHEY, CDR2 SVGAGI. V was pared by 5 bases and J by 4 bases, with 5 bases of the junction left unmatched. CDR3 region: CASSRLAGATGELFF. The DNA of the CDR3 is TGTGCCAGCAGTCGGTTAGCGGGAGCCACCGGGGAGCTGTTTTTT.